This T cell receptor (beta chain) was sequenced for a study of T cell responses to AZD1222 COVID-19 vaccine. Deletions cut 6 bases from V and 4 bases from J, with 18 bases between. This CDR3 comprises 15 residues. Looked up from germline, CDR1 is MDHEN and CDR2 is SYDVKM. This clone was picked up a small number of times. Sequenced by immunoSEQ multiplex PCR; TCRdb stores in-frame clones only, minus some. This table has 180,000 or so clones, about 89% appearing once. The chain has TRBV28 and TRBJ1-2; TRBD1 is a possible D gene (6 bases). This TCR came from an adult in good health. The sequenced sample was peripheral blood, obtained on day 0 of AZD1222 vaccination. The CDR3 nucleotides read TGTGCCAGCAGCCCGGAGGGGACACGTCGCTATGGCTACACCTTC. Protein: CASSPEGTRRYGYTF.